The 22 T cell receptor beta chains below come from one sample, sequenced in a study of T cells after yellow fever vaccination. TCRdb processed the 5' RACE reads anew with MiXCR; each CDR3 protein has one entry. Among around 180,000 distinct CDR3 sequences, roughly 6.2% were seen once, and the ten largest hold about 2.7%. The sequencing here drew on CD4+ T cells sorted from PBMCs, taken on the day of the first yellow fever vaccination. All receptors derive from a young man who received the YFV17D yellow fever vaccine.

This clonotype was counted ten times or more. The DNA for the CDR3 is TGTGCCTGGAGTGTACAGGGGTCCGGCGAAAAACTGTTTTTT. It codes for CAWSVQGSGEKLFF. The gene calls are TRBV30 and TRBJ1-4; 7 bases match TRBD1. V shed 0 bases and J 8 bases; nucleotides not matched to a gene: 6. Germline V CDR1 and CDR2: GTSNPN, SVGIG (reference sequence). The CDR3 is 14 residues long.

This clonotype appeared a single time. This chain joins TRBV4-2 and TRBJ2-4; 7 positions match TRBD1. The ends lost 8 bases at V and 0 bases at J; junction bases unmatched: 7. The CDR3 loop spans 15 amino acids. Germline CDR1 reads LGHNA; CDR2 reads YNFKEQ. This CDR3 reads CASGPGQVAKNIQYF. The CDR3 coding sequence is TGTGCCAGCGGCCCCGGACAGGTAGCCAAAAACATTCAGTACTTC.

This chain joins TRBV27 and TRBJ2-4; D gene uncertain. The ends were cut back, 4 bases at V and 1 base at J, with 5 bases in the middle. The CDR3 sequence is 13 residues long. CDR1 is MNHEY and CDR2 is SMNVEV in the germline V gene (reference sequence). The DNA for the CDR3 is TGTGCCAGCAGTTCTATGGCCAAAAACATTCAGTACTTC. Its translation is CASSSMAKNIQYF.

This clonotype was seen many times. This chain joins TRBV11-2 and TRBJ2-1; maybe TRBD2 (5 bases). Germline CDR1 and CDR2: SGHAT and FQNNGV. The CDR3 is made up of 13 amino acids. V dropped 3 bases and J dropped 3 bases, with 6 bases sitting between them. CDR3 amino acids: CASSLRVYNEQFF. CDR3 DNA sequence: TGTGCCAGCAGCTTGAGGGTCTACAATGAGCAGTTCTTC.

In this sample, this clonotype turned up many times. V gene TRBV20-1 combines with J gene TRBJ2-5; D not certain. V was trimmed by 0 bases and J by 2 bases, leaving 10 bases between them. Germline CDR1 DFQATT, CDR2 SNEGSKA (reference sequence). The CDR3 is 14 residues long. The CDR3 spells CSARDGRVQETQYF. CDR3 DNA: TGCAGTGCTAGAGATGGACGGGTTCAAGAGACCCAGTACTTC.

The CDR3 region has the DNA TGTGCCAGCAGGAAACTAGCAGGAGAGACCCAGTACTTC. Translated: CASRKLAGETQYF. The gene calls are TRBV12-3 or TRBV12-4 and TRBJ2-5, with D possibly TRBD2 on 6 matching bases. V was shortened by 6 bases and J by 4 bases, with 12 bases between the two germline ends. This CDR3 has 13 residues.

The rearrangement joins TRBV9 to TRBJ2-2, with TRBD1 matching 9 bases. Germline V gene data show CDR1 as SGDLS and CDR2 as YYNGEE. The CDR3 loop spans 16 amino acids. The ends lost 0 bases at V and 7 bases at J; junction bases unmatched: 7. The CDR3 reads CASSVGRTGVSGELFF. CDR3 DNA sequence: TGTGCCAGCAGCGTAGGGCGGACAGGGGTTAGCGGGGAGCTGTTTTTT.

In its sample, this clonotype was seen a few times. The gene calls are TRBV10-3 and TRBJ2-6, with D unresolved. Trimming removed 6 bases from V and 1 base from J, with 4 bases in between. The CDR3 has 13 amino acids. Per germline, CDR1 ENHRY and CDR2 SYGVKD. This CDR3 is CAIRDSGANVLTF. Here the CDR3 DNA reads TGTGCCATCAGAGATTCTGGGGCCAACGTCCTGACTTTC.

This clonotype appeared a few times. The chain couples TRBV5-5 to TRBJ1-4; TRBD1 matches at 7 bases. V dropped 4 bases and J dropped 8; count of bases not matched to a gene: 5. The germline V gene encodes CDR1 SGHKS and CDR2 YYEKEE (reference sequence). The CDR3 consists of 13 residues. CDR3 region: CASSRGPGEKLFF. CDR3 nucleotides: TGTGCCAGCAGCAGGGGGCCGGGGGAAAAACTGTTTTTT.

CDR3 nucleotide sequence: TGTGCCAGCAGTCCCCCCTACGGGACAGAGAATTCACCCCTCCACTTT. Its protein is CASSPPYGTENSPLHF. The rearrangement uses TRBV9 and TRBJ1-6, with 7 bases matching TRBD1. The germline gives CDR1 SGDLS, CDR2 YYNGEE. The CDR3 sequence is 16 residues long. V trimming: 5 bases; J trimming: 7 bases; junction bases outside the gene matches: 12.

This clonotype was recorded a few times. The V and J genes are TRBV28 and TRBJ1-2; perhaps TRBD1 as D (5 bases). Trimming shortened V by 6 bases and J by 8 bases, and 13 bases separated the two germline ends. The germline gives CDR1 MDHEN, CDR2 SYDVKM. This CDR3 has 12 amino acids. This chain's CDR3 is CASSLGPRGYTF. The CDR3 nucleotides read TGTGCCAGCAGCCTGGGACCCCGGGGCTACACCTTC.

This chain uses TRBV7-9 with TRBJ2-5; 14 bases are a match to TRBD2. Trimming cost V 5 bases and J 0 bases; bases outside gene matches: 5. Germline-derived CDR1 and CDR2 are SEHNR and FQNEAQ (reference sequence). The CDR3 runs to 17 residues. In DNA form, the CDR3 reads TGTGCCAGCAGCCAAGGACTAGCGGGGGGAAACCAAGAGACCCAGTACTTC. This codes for CASSQGLAGGNQETQYF.

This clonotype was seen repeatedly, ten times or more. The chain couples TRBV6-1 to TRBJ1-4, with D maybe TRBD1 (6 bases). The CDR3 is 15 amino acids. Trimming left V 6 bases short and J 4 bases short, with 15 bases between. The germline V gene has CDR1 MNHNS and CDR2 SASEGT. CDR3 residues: CASSTEGRGNEKLFF. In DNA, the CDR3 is TGTGCCAGCAGCACCGAGGGCAGGGGTAATGAAAAACTGTTTTTT.

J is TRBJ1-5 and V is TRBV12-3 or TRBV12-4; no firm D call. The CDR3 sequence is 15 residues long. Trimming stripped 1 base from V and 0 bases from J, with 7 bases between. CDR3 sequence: CASSLGYFSNQPQHF. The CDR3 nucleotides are TGTGCCAGCAGTTTAGGGTACTTTAGCAATCAGCCCCAGCATTTT.

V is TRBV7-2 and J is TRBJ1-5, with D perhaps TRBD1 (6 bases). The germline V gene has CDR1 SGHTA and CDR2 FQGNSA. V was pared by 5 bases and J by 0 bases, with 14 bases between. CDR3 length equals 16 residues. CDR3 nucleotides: TGTGCCAGCAGCCCCGGACAGATAATTAGCAATCAGCCCCAGCATTTT. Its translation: CASSPGQIISNQPQHF.

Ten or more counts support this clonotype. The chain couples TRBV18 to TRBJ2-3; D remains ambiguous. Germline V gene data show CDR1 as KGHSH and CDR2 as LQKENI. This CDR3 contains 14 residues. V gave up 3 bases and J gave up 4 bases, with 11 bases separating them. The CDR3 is CASSPFEGPDTQYF. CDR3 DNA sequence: TGTGCCAGCTCACCTTTCGAAGGCCCAGATACGCAGTATTTT.

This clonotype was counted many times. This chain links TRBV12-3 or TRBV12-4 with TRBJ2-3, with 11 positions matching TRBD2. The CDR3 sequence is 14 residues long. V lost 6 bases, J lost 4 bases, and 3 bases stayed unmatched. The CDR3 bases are TGTGCCAGCAGGGGGACTAGCGGATCAGATACGCAGTATTTT. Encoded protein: CASRGTSGSDTQYF.

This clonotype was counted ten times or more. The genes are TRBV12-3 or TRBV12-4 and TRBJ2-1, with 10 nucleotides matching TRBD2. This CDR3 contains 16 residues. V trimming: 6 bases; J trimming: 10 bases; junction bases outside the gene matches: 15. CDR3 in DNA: TGTGCCAGCAGGCCCGCCCCCAGCGGGGGGGCAGGCGAGCAGTTCTTC. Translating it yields CASRPAPSGGAGEQFF.

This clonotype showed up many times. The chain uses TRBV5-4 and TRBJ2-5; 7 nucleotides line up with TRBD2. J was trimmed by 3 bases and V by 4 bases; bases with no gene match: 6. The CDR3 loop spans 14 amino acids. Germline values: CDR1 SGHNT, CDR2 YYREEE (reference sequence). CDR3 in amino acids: CASSLRAGEETQYF. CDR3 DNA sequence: TGTGCCAGCAGCCTTCGGGCGGGGGAAGAGACCCAGTACTTC.

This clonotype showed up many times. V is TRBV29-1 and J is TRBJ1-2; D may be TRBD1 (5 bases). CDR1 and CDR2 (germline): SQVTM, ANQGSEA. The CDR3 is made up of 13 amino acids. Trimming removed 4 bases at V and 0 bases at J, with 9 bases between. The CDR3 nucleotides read TGCAGCGTTGGGGGCAGGCCTAACTATGGCTACACCTTC. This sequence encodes CSVGGRPNYGYTF.

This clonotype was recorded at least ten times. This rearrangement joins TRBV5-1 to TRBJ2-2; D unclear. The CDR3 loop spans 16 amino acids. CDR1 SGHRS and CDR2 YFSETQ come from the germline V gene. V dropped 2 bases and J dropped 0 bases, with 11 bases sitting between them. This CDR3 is CASSLEPTTNTGELFF. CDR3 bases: TGCGCCAGCAGCTTAGAACCGACAACGAACACCGGGGAGCTGTTTTTT. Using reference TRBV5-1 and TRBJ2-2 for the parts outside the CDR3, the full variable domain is KAGVTQTPRYLIKTRGQQVTLSCSPISGHRSVSWYQQTPGQGLQFLFEYFSETQRNKGNFPGRFSGRQFSNSRSEMNVSTLELGDSALYLCASSLEPTTNTGELFFGEGSRLTVL.

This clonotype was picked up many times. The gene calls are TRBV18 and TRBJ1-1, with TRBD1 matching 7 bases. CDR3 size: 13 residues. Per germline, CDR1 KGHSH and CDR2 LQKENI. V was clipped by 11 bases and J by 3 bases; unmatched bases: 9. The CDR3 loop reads CASQKTGDTEAFF. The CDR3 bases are TGTGCCTCTCAGAAAACAGGGGACACTGAAGCTTTCTTT. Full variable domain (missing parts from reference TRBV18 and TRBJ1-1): NAGVMQNPRHLVRRRGQEARLRCSPMKGHSHVYWYRQLPEEGLKFMVYLQKENIIDESGMPKERFSAEFPKEGPSILRIQQVVRGDSAAYFCASQKTGDTEAFFGQGTRLTVV.